This passage covers 20 T cell receptor beta chains from one sample sequenced in a study of identical twins. MiXCR, run by TCRdb on the 5' RACE reads, gives a single entry per CDR3 protein. The repertoire includes roughly 770,000 distinct CDR3 sequences, roughly 20% of them detected once, and around 14% sits in the top ten. These data also featured in a second study, about T cells expressing NK-cell markers.

Sequences were obtained from PBMCs. These receptors all stem from a woman between 18 and 29 years old in good health.

This chain joins TRBV7-9 and TRBJ2-3; perhaps D is TRBD1 or TRBD2 (6 bases each). CDR1 and CDR2 from the germline V gene are SEHNR and FQNEAQ (reference sequence). The V and J ends lost 6 bases and 2 bases respectively, with 21 bases between them. The CDR3 has 17 residues. CDR3 bases: TGTGCCAGCAGTCGAACCAAGGCCGGGGGCCTCACAGATACGCAGTATTTT. Translating gives CASSRTKAGGLTDTQYF. Full variable domain (missing parts from reference TRBV7-9 and TRBJ2-3): DTGVSQNPRHKITKRGQNVTFRCDPISEHNRLYWYRQTLGQGPEFLTYFQNEAQLEKSRLLSDRFSAERPKGSFSTLEIQRTEQGDSAMYLCASSRTKAGGLTDTQYFGPGTRLTVL.

This chain joins TRBV7-9 and TRBJ2-1; tentative D call: TRBD2 (5 bases). V shed 4 bases and J shed 5 bases, with 9 bases lying between them. CDR1 is SEHNR and CDR2 is FQNEAQ in the germline V gene (reference sequence). The CDR3 has 13 amino acids. Here the CDR3 reads CASSSLDHNEQFF. In DNA form, the CDR3 reads TGTGCCAGCAGCTCACTAGATCACAATGAGCAGTTCTTC.

The CDR3, as DNA: TGCGCCAGCAGCTACAGGATACAGGATGAGCAGTTCTTC. Amino acids: CASSYRIQDEQFF. This chain links TRBV5-1 with TRBJ2-1; D may be TRBD1 (5 bases). The CDR3 is 13 amino acids. Trimming stripped 3 bases from V and 8 bases from J, with 12 bases between. The V gene's germline CDR1 is SGHRS and CDR2 YFSETQ.

This clonotype was seen at least ten times. The V and J genes are TRBV20-1 and TRBJ2-1; either TRBD1 or TRBD2 may fit D (6 bases each). This CDR3 region has 15 residues. The V gene lost 5 bases and the J gene lost 2 bases, with 16 bases spanning the gap. Germline CDR1 is DFQATT and CDR2 is SNEGSKA (reference sequence). CDR3 sequence: CSAFPVRGAYNEQFF. CDR3 DNA sequence: TGCAGTGCTTTCCCGGTGAGGGGGGCCTACAATGAGCAGTTCTTC.

The V gene is TRBV4-3, the J gene TRBJ2-7; D uncertain. CDR1 and CDR2 (germline): LGHNA, YSLEER. The CDR3 covers 14 residues. V gave up 0 bases and J gave up 0 bases, with 6 bases separating them. The CDR3 here is CASSQDHSSYEQYF. As DNA, the CDR3 is TGCGCCAGCAGCCAAGATCACAGCTCCTACGAGCAGTACTTC.

This clonotype was picked up a small number of times. The J gene is TRBJ2-6, the V gene TRBV6-1; unclear D gene. The germline gives CDR1 MNHNS, CDR2 SASEGT. The CDR3 length is 14 residues. Trimming shortened V by 3 bases and J by 3 bases, and 6 bases separated the two germline ends. The CDR3 DNA follows: TGTGCCAGCAGTGATTATTATGGGGCCAACGTCCTGACTTTC. Translated, it gives CASSDYYGANVLTF.

V is TRBV20-1 and J is TRBJ2-3; 8 bases map to TRBD2. The V gene end was trimmed by 6 bases and the J gene end by 4 bases; junction bases not matched to a gene: 6. Germline V gene data show CDR1 as DFQATT and CDR2 as SNEGSKA (reference sequence). The CDR3 spans 13 residues. The chain's CDR3 is CSAVGRVPDTQYF. The CDR3 DNA is TGCAGTGCCGTCGGGAGGGTGCCAGATACGCAGTATTTT.

This clonotype was observed a single time. This rearrangement joins TRBV5-1 to TRBJ2-3, with 8 bases fitting TRBD2. J gave up 5 bases and V 4 bases, and 3 bases lay outside the gene matches. The germline V gene has CDR1 SGHRS and CDR2 YFSETQ. This CDR3 region has 13 residues. The CDR3 DNA reads as TGCGCCAGCAGCGGGACTAGGCAAGATACGCAGTATTTT. Amino acids: CASSGTRQDTQYF.

V gene TRBV5-1 combines with J gene TRBJ2-5; D is possibly TRBD1 (5 bases). This CDR3 has 15 residues. Germline lookup yields CDR1 SGHRS and CDR2 YFSETQ. The V end was cut by 0 bases, the J end by 2 bases, with 11 bases between. The CDR3 region is CASSLGTTRQETQYF. For the CDR3, the DNA is TGCGCCAGCAGCTTGGGGACAACCCGACAAGAGACCCAGTACTTC.

This clonotype was seen many times. This chain joins TRBV13 and TRBJ1-1; weak D call: TRBD1 (6 bases). The CDR3 is 14 residues long. Germline loops: CDR1 PRHDT, CDR2 FYEKMQ (reference sequence). With 1 base removed from V and 5 bases from J, the gap between germline ends came to 11 bases. The DNA for the CDR3 is TGTGCCAGCAGCTTAGACAGGGATGGGACTGAAGCTTTCTTT. This gives the protein CASSLDRDGTEAFF. The full variable domain, rest sourced from reference TRBV13 and TRBJ1-1, is AAGVIQSPRHLIKEKRETATLKCYPIPRHDTVYWYQQGPGQDPQFLISFYEKMQSDKGSIPDRFSAQQFSDYHSELNMSSLELGDSALYFCASSLDRDGTEAFFGQGTRLTVV.

The chain combines TRBV5-6 with TRBJ1-2; perhaps TRBD1 as D (5 bases). This CDR3 is built from 13 residues. Germline V gene lookup returns CDR1 SGHDT and CDR2 YYEEEE. Trimming shortened V by 5 bases and J by 4 bases, and 12 bases separated the two germline ends. Written as DNA, the CDR3 is TGTGCCAGCAGGTCGGGACTTACCTATGGCTACACCTTC. Translated: CASRSGLTYGYTF.

This clonotype was observed a handful of times. The chain has TRBV2 and TRBJ2-7; D may be TRBD2 (6 bases). V lost 3 bases and J 6 bases, leaving 12 bases between the germline ends. The CDR3 loop spans 13 amino acids. Germline V CDR1 and CDR2: SNHLY, FYNNEI. In nucleotides, the CDR3 is TGTGCCAGCAGTGAGGACCCGGGGGTCGAGCAGTACTTC. As protein: CASSEDPGVEQYF.

The J gene is TRBJ2-1, the V gene TRBV27, with D unclear. Trimming stripped 3 bases from V and 9 bases from J, with 15 bases between. Germline V lookup: CDR1 MNHEY, CDR2 SMNVEV (reference sequence). This CDR3 has 14 residues. The CDR3 bases are TGTGCCAGCAGTTTCCCGAATATGGCGGCTGAGCAGTTCTTC. Amino acid sequence: CASSFPNMAAEQFF.

This clonotype was seen only a few times. J is TRBJ2-2 and V is TRBV18; D gene unclear. The CDR3 is 16 amino acids. Per the germline V gene, CDR1 is KGHSH and CDR2 is LQKENI. V lost 3 bases and J 4 bases, leaving 15 bases between the germline ends. The CDR3 DNA follows: TGTGCCAGCTCACCGAAGAAGGAACTGTCCACCGGGGAGCTGTTTTTT. Translating it yields CASSPKKELSTGELFF.

Ten or more counts support this clonotype. The chain carries TRBV12-3 or TRBV12-4 and TRBJ1-5; D is unresolved. V lost 3 bases to trimming and J lost 8 bases, with 8 bases between them. The CDR3 length is 12 residues. CDR3 DNA sequence: TGTGCCAGCAGTTTCTATCCGGAGCCCCAGCATTTT. Its protein product is CASSFYPEPQHF.

This clonotype was counted a few times. The chain recombines TRBV12-3 or TRBV12-4 with TRBJ2-1, with 11 nucleotides matching TRBD2. V was pared by 4 bases and J by 6 bases, with 5 bases of the junction left unmatched. CDR3 length: 15 amino acids. DNA of the CDR3: TGTGCCAGCAGTTCCTCCGGGACTAGCGGCAATGAGCAGTTCTTC. Translation gives CASSSSGTSGNEQFF.

This clonotype was seen a handful of times. V is TRBV20-1 and J is TRBJ2-7, with D perhaps given as TRBD1 or TRBD2 (5 bases each). V shed 1 base and J shed 5 bases, with 12 bases lying between them. In germline, CDR1 is DFQATT, CDR2 SNEGSKA (reference sequence). The CDR3 consists of 13 residues. CDR3 sequence (DNA): TGCAGTGCTAGAGCAGGGAGCTTCCACGAGCAGTACTTC. Protein sequence: CSARAGSFHEQYF.

The V and J genes are TRBV18 and TRBJ2-2; a weak D match, TRBD1 (5 bases). Deletions cut 3 bases from V and 4 bases from J, with 12 bases between. This CDR3 has 15 amino acids. The germline V gene encodes CDR1 KGHSH and CDR2 LQKENI. CDR3 region: CASSPYTTATGELFF. The DNA for the CDR3 is TGTGCCAGCTCACCCTACACGACAGCCACCGGGGAGCTGTTTTTT.

This clonotype appeared a single time. This chain joins TRBV20-1 and TRBJ2-7; D gene uncertain. This CDR3 comprises 14 residues. Between the trimmed V and J ends, which lost 0 bases and 5 bases, there was a span of 14 bases. Germline lookup yields CDR1 DFQATT and CDR2 SNEGSKA (reference sequence). The CDR3 sequence is CSARDLGSRHEQYF. CDR3 DNA: TGCAGTGCTAGAGATTTGGGTTCCCGCCACGAGCAGTACTTC.

This chain joins TRBV5-1 and TRBJ1-1; the D is unclear. Trimming took 0 bases from V and 2 from J, leaving 11 bases between them. The CDR3 is made up of 15 amino acids. CDR1 and CDR2 from the germline V gene are SGHRS and YFSETQ. As DNA, the CDR3 is TGCGCCAGCAGCTTGGTGTCAGGAGGAAACACTGAAGCTTTCTTT. Its protein is CASSLVSGGNTEAFF. Looking up the rest from reference TRBV5-1 and TRBJ1-1 gives the full variable domain: KAGVTQTPRYLIKTRGQQVTLSCSPISGHRSVSWYQQTPGQGLQFLFEYFSETQRNKGNFPGRFSGRQFSNSRSEMNVSTLELGDSALYLCASSLVSGGNTEAFFGQGTRLTVV.